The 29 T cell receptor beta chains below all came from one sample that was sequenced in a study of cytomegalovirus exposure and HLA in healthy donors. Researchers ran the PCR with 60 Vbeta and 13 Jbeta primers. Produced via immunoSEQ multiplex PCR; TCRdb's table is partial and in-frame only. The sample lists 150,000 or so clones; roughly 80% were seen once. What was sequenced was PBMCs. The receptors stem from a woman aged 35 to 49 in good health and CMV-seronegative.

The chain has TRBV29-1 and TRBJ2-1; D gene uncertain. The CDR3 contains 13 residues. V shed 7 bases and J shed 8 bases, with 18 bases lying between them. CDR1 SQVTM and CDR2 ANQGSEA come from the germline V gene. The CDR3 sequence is CSAPRGPWDEQFF. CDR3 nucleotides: TGCAGCGCCCCTCGAGGCCCTTGGGATGAGCAGTTCTTC.

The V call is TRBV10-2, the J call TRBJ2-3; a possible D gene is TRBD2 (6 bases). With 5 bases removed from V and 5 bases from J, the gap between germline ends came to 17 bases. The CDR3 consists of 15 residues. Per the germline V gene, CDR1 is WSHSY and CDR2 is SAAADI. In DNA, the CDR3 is TGCGCCAGCAGTCCTCCGGGACTTCCACTAGATACGCAGTATTTT. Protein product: CASSPPGLPLDTQYF.

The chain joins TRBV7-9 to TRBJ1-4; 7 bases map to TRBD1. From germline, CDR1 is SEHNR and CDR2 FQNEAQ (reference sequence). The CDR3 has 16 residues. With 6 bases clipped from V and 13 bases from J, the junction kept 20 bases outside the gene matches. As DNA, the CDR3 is TGTGCCAGCAGTCGATCGATACAGGGGCCGAAAATGAGACTGTTTTTT. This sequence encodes CASSRSIQGPKMRLFF.

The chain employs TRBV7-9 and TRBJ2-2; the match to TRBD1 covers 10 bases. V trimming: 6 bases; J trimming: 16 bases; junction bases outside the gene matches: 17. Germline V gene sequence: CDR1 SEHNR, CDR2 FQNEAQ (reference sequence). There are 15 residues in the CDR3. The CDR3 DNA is TGTGCCAGCAGTAGCCGGGACAGGGGATCCGAACGACCGTTTTTT. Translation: CASSSRDRGSERPFF.

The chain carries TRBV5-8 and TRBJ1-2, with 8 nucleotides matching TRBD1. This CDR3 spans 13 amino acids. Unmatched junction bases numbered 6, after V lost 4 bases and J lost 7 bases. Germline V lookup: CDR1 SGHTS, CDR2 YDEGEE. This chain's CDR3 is CASSLAGQGGYTF. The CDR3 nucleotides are TGTGCCAGCAGCCTGGCCGGACAGGGTGGCTACACCTTC.

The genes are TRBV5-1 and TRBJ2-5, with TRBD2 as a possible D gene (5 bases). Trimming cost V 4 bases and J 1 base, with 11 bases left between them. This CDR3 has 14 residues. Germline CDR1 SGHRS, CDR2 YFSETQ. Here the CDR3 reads CASSVASLQETQYF. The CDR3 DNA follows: TGCGCCAGCAGCGTTGCTAGCCTCCAAGAGACCCAGTACTTC.

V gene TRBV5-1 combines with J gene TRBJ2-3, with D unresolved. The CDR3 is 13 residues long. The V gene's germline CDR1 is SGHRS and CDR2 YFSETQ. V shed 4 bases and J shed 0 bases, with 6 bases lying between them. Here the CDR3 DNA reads TGCGCCAGCAGCCCAACTAGCACAGATACGCAGTATTTT. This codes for CASSPTSTDTQYF. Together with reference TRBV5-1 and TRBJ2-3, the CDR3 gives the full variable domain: KAGVTQTPRYLIKTRGQQVTLSCSPISGHRSVSWYQQTPGQGLQFLFEYFSETQRNKGNFPGRFSGRQFSNSRSEMNVSTLELGDSALYLCASSPTSTDTQYFGPGTRLTVL.

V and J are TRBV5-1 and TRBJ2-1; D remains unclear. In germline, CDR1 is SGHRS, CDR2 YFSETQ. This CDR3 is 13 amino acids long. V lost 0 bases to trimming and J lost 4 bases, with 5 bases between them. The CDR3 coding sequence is TGCGCCAGCAGCTTGGGACTGTACAATGAGCAGTTCTTC. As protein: CASSLGLYNEQFF.

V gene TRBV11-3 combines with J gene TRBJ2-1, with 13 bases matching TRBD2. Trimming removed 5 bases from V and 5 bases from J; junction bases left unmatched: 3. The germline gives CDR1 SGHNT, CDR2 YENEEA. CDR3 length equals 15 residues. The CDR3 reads CASSLGLAGNNEQFF. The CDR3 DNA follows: TGTGCCAGCAGCCTGGGACTAGCGGGAAACAATGAGCAGTTCTTC.

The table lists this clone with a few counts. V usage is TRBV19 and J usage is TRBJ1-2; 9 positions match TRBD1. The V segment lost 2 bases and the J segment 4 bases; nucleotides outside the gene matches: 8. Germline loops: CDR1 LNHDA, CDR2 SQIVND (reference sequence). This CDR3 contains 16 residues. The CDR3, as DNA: TGTGCCAGTAGTATAAGGGGGACAGGGAAGGGCTATGGCTACACCTTC. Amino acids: CASSIRGTGKGYGYTF.

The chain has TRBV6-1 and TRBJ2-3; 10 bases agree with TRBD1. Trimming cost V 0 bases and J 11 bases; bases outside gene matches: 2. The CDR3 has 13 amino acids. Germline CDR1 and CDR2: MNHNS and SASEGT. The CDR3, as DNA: TGTGCCAGCAGTGAAGCCCGGGACAGGGGGCAGTATTTT. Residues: CASSEARDRGQYF.

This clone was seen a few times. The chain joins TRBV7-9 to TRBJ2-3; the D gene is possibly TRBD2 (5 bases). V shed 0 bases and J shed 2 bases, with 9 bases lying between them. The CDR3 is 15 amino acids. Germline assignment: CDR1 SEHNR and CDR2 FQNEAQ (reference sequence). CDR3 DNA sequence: TGTGCCAGCAGCTTAGCCACGGGGTTCACAGATACGCAGTATTTT. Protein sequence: CASSLATGFTDTQYF.

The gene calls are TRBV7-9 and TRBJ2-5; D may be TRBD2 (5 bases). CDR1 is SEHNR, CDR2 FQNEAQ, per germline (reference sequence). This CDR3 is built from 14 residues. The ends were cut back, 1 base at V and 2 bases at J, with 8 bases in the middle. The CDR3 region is CASSLGSGQETQYF. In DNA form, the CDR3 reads TGTGCCAGCAGCTTAGGAAGCGGTCAAGAGACCCAGTACTTC.

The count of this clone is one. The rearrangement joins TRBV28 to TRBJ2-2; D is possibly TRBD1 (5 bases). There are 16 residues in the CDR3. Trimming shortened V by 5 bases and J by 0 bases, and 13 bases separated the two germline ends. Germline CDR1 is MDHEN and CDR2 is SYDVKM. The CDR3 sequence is CASSNGAASNTGELFF. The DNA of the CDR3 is TGTGCCAGCAGTAATGGGGCTGCCTCGAACACCGGGGAGCTGTTTTTT.

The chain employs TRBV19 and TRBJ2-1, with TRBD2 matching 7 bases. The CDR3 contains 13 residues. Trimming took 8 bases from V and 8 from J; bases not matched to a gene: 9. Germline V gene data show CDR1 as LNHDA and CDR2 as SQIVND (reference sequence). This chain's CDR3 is CASDRGDGYEQFF. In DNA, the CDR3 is TGTGCCAGTGATCGGGGGGACGGCTATGAGCAGTTCTTC.

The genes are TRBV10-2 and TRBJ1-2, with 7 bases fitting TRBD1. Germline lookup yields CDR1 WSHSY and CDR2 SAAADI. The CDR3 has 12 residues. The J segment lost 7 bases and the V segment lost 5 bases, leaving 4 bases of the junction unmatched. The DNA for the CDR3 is TGCGCCAGCAGTCCCGGACAGGTTGGCTACACCTTC. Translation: CASSPGQVGYTF.

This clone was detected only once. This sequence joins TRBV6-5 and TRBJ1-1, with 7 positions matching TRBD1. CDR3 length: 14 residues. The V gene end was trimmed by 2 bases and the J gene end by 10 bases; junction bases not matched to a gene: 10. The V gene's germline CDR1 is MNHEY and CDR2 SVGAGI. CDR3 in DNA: TGTGCCAGCAGTTACATAACAGGGGATGGGGGAGCTTTCTTT. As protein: CASSYITGDGGAFF.

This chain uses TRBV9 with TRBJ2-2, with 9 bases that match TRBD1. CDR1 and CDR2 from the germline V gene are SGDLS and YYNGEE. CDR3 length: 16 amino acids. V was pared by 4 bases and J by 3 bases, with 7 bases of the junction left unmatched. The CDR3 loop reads CASSMGGTGHTGELFF. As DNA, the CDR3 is TGTGCCAGCAGCATGGGGGGGACAGGGCACACCGGGGAGCTGTTTTTT.

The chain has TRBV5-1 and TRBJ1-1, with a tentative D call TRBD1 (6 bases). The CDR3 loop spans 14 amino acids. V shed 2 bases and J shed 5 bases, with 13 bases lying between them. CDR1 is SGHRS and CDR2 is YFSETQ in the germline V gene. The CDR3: CASSLSQGETEAFF. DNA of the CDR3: TGCGCCAGCAGCTTATCACAGGGTGAAACTGAAGCTTTCTTT.

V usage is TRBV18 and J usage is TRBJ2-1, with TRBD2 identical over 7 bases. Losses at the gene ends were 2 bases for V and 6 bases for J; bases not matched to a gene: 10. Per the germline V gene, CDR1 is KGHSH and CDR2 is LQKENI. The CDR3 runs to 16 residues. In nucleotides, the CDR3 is TGTGCCAGCTCACCAACGCGGGGGACCACGATCAATGAGCAGTTCTTC. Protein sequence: CASSPTRGTTINEQFF.

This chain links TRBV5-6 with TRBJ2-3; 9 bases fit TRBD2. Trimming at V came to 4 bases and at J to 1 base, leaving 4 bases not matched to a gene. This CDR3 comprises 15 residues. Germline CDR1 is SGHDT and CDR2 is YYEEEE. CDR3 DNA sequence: TGTGCCAGCAGCGCAATAGCGGGAGGCACAGATACGCAGTATTTT. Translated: CASSAIAGGTDTQYF.

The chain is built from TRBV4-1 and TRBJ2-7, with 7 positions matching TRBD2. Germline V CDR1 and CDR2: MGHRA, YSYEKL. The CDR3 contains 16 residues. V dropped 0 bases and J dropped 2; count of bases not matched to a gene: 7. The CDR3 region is CASSQEPLGLTYEQYF. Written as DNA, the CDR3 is TGCGCCAGCAGCCAAGAACCCCTGGGACTAACCTACGAGCAGTACTTC.

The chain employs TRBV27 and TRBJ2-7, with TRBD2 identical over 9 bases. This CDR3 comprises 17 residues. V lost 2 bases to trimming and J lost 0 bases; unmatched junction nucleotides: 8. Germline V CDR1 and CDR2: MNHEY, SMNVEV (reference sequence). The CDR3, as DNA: TGTGCCAGCAGTTTACGCGGGGGGGGACGGAGCTCCTACGAGCAGTACTTC. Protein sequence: CASSLRGGGRSSYEQYF.

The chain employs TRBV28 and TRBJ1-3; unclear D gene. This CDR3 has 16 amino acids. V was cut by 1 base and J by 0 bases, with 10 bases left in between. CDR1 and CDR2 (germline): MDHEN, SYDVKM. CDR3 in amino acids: CASSLSTTASGNTIYF. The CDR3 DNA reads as TGTGCCAGCAGTTTATCGACAACAGCCTCTGGAAACACCATATATTTT.

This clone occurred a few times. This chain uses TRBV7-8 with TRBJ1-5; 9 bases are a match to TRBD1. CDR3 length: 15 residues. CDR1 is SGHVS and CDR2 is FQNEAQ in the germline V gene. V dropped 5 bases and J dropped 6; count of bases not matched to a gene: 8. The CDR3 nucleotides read TGTGCCAGCAGCGGGTCGGGACAGGGTTTTCAGCCCCAGCATTTT. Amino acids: CASSGSGQGFQPQHF.

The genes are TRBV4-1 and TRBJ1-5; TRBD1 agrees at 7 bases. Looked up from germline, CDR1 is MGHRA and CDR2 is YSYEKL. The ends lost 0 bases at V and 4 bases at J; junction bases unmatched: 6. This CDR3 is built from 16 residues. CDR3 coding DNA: TGCGCCAGCAGCCAAGAAACAGGGGCGGGGAATCAGCCCCAGCATTTT. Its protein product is CASSQETGAGNQPQHF.

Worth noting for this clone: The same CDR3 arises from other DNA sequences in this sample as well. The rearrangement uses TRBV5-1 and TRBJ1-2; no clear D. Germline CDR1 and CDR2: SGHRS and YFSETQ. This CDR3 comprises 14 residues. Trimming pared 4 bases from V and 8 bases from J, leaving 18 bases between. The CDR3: CASSDGLLGYGYTF. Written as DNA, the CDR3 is TGCGCCAGCAGCGACGGACTTCTGGGTTACGGCTACACCTTC.

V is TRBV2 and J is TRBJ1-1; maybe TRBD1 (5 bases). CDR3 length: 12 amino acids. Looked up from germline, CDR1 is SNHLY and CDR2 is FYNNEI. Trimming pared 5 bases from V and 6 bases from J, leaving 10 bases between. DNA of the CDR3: TGTGCCAGCAGTCGGGGAGGGGCTGAAGCTTTCTTT. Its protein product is CASSRGGAEAFF.

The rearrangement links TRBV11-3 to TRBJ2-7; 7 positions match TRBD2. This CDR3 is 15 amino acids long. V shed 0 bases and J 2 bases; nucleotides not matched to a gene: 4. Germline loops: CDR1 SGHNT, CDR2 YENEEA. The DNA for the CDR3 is TGTGCCAGCAGCTTAGACCCGGGACTACCCTACGAGCAGTACTTC. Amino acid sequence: CASSLDPGLPYEQYF.